Presented here are 24 T cell receptor beta chains from one specimen sequenced in a study of cytomegalovirus exposure and HLA in healthy donors. The PCR made use of 60 Vbeta and 13 Jbeta primers. The table came from immunoSEQ multiplex PCR; TCRdb's copy has only in-frame clones and leaves some out. The sample has about 180,000 clones; around 80% are singletons. Material for sequencing was PBMCs. All receptors come from a girl aged 5 to 17 in good health and CMV-seropositive.

The chain combines TRBV6-4 with TRBJ2-1, with 9 bases fitting TRBD2. V lost 3 bases, J lost 4 bases, and 4 bases stayed unmatched. CDR1 is MRHNA and CDR2 is SNTAGT in the germline V gene. The CDR3 spans 15 residues. CDR3 in DNA: TGTGCCAGCAGTGAGTCAAGCGGGGGGTACAATGAGCAGTTCTTC. Translating gives CASSESSGGYNEQFF.

This chain connects TRBV5-1 to TRBJ2-3; maybe TRBD1 (6 bases). Germline V gene data show CDR1 as SGHRS and CDR2 as YFSETQ. V was shortened by 7 bases and J by 0 bases, with 12 bases between the two germline ends. This CDR3 contains 14 residues. For the CDR3, the DNA is TGCGCCAGCTCAAAGGACAGCAGCACAGATACGCAGTATTTT. Translation gives CASSKDSSTDTQYF.

In this sample, this clone turned up a few times. The gene calls are TRBV5-6 and TRBJ2-2; 11 bases map to TRBD2. J lost 8 bases, V lost 3 bases, and 6 bases had no gene match. Germline V gene sequence: CDR1 SGHDT, CDR2 YYEEEE. There are 15 residues in the CDR3. CDR3 coding DNA: TGTGCCAGCAGCTCACTAGCGGGAGTCTCGGGGGAGCTGTTTTTT. It specifies CASSSLAGVSGELFF.

CDR3 bases: TGTGCCAGCGCCAGGGGGATTTACGAGCAGTACTTC. It codes for CASARGIYEQYF. The J gene is TRBJ2-7, the V gene TRBV6-1, with TRBD1 matching over 7 bases. The CDR3 is made up of 12 amino acids. The V and J ends lost 8 bases and 4 bases, in that order; junction bases with no gene match: 5. The germline gives CDR1 MNHNS, CDR2 SASEGT.

V usage is TRBV7-2 and J usage is TRBJ1-5; D call uncertain. This CDR3 has 13 residues. Germline lookup yields CDR1 SGHTA and CDR2 FQGNSA. The V gene lost 0 bases and the J gene lost 4 bases, with 4 bases spanning the gap. DNA for the CDR3: TGTGCCAGCAGCTTAGCCAGAAATCAGCCCCAGCATTTT. Residues: CASSLARNQPQHF.

In DNA form, the CDR3 reads TGTGCCTGGAGTGAGGGACAGGGGGGACGTCAGCCCCAGCATTTT. It encodes CAWSEGQGGRQPQHF. The chain carries TRBV30 and TRBJ1-5; TRBD1 matches at 11 bases. CDR3 length equals 15 residues. Trimming cost V 1 base and J 6 bases; bases outside gene matches: 5. CDR1 and CDR2 (germline): GTSNPN, SVGIG (reference sequence). Looking up the rest from reference TRBV30 and TRBJ1-5 gives the full variable domain: SQTIHQWPATLVQPVGSPLSLECTVEGTSNPNLYWYRQAAGRGLQLLFYSVGIGQISSEVPQNLSASRPQDRQFILSSKKLLLSDSGFYLCAWSEGQGGRQPQHFGDGTRLSIL.

The rearrangement links TRBV5-4 to TRBJ2-5; D perhaps matches TRBD2 (6 bases). V lost 0 bases and J lost 4, with 16 bases in between. This CDR3 is built from 16 residues. From germline, CDR1 is SGHNT and CDR2 YYREEE (reference sequence). CDR3 nucleotides: TGTGCCAGCAGCTTGGACCTCTTGGGACTCCTAGAGACCCAGTACTTC. This translates into CASSLDLLGLLETQYF.

J is TRBJ1-2 and V is TRBV4-3; possibly TRBD1 for D (6 bases). Germline V lookup: CDR1 LGHNA, CDR2 YSLEER. V lost 3 bases and J 4 bases, leaving 9 bases between the germline ends. This CDR3 contains 13 residues. The CDR3 reads CASSQGAGYGYTF. CDR3 DNA: TGCGCCAGCAGCCAGGGGGCGGGCTATGGCTACACCTTC.

This sequence joins TRBV6-1 and TRBJ2-3; 7 bases map to TRBD1. Germline V gene sequence: CDR1 MNHNS, CDR2 SASEGT. CDR3 length equals 14 residues. With 9 bases clipped from V and 5 bases from J, the junction kept 11 bases outside the gene matches. Here the CDR3 reads CASRPGQLGDTQYF. CDR3 coding DNA: TGTGCCAGTAGGCCGGGACAGCTCGGAGATACGCAGTATTTT.

CDR3 sequence reads: CASSQGITGGNEQYF. The CDR3 nucleotides read TGCGCCAGCAGCCAAGGGATCACAGGGGGTAACGAGCAGTACTTC. The V call is TRBV4-3, the J call TRBJ2-7; TRBD1 aligns across 8 bases. Losses at the gene ends were 1 base for V and 5 bases for J; bases not matched to a gene: 7. CDR3 length equals 15 residues. CDR1 and CDR2 (germline): LGHNA, YSLEER.

V usage is TRBV27 and J usage is TRBJ2-1; 7 positions match TRBD2. Unmatched junction bases numbered 7, after V lost 4 bases and J lost 10 bases. This CDR3 has 13 residues. Per germline, CDR1 MNHEY and CDR2 SMNVEV (reference sequence). In DNA, the CDR3 is TGTGCCAGCAGTTATACGACTAGCCCGGAGCAGTTCTTC. Amino acid sequence: CASSYTTSPEQFF.

The chain joins TRBV4-1 to TRBJ2-7; the match to TRBD2 covers 7 bases. With 4 bases clipped from V and 1 base from J, the junction kept 7 bases outside the gene matches. The CDR3 has 15 residues. Germline CDR1 and CDR2: MGHRA and YSYEKL. This CDR3 is CASSPAGAGSYEQYF. The CDR3 nucleotides are TGCGCCAGCAGCCCAGCAGGAGCGGGGTCCTACGAGCAGTACTTC.

This chain links TRBV30 with TRBJ2-5; TRBD1 is a possible D gene (6 bases). The CDR3 extends over 15 amino acids. In germline, CDR1 is GTSNPN, CDR2 SVGIG (reference sequence). V shed 3 bases and J shed 11 bases, with 25 bases lying between them. CDR3 in amino acids: CAWRPYTGPSDGQYF. CDR3 DNA: TGTGCCTGGAGGCCATATACAGGGCCCTCTGACGGGCAGTACTTC. Full variable domain (rest looked up from reference TRBV30 and TRBJ2-5): SQTIHQWPATLVQPVGSPLSLECTVEGTSNPNLYWYRQAAGRGLQLLFYSVGIGQISSEVPQNLSASRPQDRQFILSSKKLLLSDSGFYLCAWRPYTGPSDGQYFGPGTRLLVL.

In its sample, this clone was seen once. The CDR3 DNA reads TGTGCCAGCAGTTTATCCCCTAGTTGGTACAATGAGCAGTTCTTC. It encodes CASSLSPSWYNEQFF. This sequence joins TRBV27 and TRBJ2-1; D uncertain. Germline V gene lookup returns CDR1 MNHEY and CDR2 SMNVEV (reference sequence). V lost 0 bases and J lost 4, with 10 bases in between. This CDR3 comprises 15 residues.

The CDR3 coding sequence is TGTGCCAGCGGGAGGACTAGCGGGAGTGCGAACACAGATACGCAGTATTTT. This sequence encodes CASGRTSGSANTDTQYF. The chain employs TRBV5-6 and TRBJ2-3; 13 nucleotides align to TRBD2. This CDR3 has 17 amino acids. The V segment lost 7 bases and the J segment 2 bases; nucleotides outside the gene matches: 10. Per germline, CDR1 SGHDT and CDR2 YYEEEE.

The chain has TRBV5-4 and TRBJ2-7; 15 bases are a match to TRBD2. The CDR3 length is 20 residues. Germline V lookup: CDR1 SGHNT, CDR2 YYREEE (reference sequence). With V trimmed by 5 bases and J by 7 bases, 22 bases remained unmatched. This CDR3 is CASSRLTRTSGRVLISEQYF. The DNA for the CDR3 is TGTGCCAGCAGTCGATTGACCCGGACTAGCGGGAGGGTCCTGATATCGGAGCAGTACTTC.

The chain has TRBV30 and TRBJ1-5; D remains ambiguous. V lost 0 bases and J 4 bases, leaving 7 bases between the germline ends. The CDR3 is 13 residues long. CDR1 and CDR2 from the germline V gene are GTSNPN and SVGIG (reference sequence). In DNA form, the CDR3 reads TGTGCCTGGAGTGTGCGGGATAATCAGCCCCAGCATTTT. It yields the protein CAWSVRDNQPQHF.

The rearrangement uses TRBV7-6 and TRBJ2-1, with D possibly matching TRBD2 (5 bases). The CDR3 loop spans 12 amino acids. Per germline, CDR1 SGHVS and CDR2 FNYEAQ. V gave up 5 bases and J gave up 13 bases, with 15 bases separating them. The CDR3 DNA reads TGTGCCAGCAGCACAAAAGGACTGGCACAGTTCTTC. This gives the protein CASSTKGLAQFF.

The chain is built from TRBV11-2 and TRBJ2-1; 7 positions agree with TRBD2. V was clipped by 5 bases and J by 6 bases; unmatched bases: 13. Germline V gives CDR1 SGHAT, CDR2 FQNNGV. CDR3 size: 16 residues. CDR3 loop: CASSAGLKGGVNEQFF. Written as DNA, the CDR3 is TGTGCCAGCAGCGCCGGCTTGAAGGGAGGGGTCAATGAGCAGTTCTTC.

The chain is built from TRBV6-5 and TRBJ2-1, with a possible D match to TRBD2 (6 bases). The CDR3 runs 13 residues. Germline V CDR1 and CDR2: MNHEY, SVGAGI. The V end was cut by 8 bases, the J end by 0 bases, with 8 bases between. CDR3 coding DNA: TGTGCCAGCGGCGGGAACTCCTACAATGAGCAGTTCTTC. Protein sequence: CASGGNSYNEQFF.

This clone showed up just a few times. The chain joins TRBV15 to TRBJ1-5, with D possibly matching TRBD1 (5 bases). The CDR3 contains 15 residues. Germline values: CDR1 LNHNV, CDR2 YYDKDF (reference sequence). Trimming cost V 8 bases and J 0 bases, with 14 bases left between them. CDR3 amino acids: CATSPGTVSNQPQHF. The CDR3 DNA sequence: TGTGCCACCTCCCCCGGGACTGTTAGCAATCAGCCCCAGCATTTT.

J is TRBJ2-3 and V is TRBV4-2; 13 bases match TRBD2. Germline-derived CDR1 and CDR2 are LGHNA and YNFKEQ. The CDR3 loop spans 16 amino acids. Trimming at V came to 0 bases and at J to 7 bases, leaving 4 bases not matched to a gene. CDR3 coding DNA: TGTGCCAGCAGCCAAGATGTGGGACTAGCGGGAAATACGCAGTATTTT. It is translated as CASSQDVGLAGNTQYF.

J is TRBJ2-1 and V is TRBV6-5; D is possibly TRBD1 (6 bases). CDR3 length: 14 residues. CDR1 is MNHEY, CDR2 SVGAGI, per germline. Between the trimmed V and J ends, which lost 2 bases and 8 bases, there was a span of 13 bases. CDR3 sequence (DNA): TGTGCCAGCAGTTACGTCCAGGGGTTCTATGAGCAGTTCTTC. This translates into CASSYVQGFYEQFF.

CDR3 in amino acids: CASSPLRGVSYEQYF. DNA of the CDR3: TGTGCCAGCAGCCCGCTACGGGGGGTCTCCTACGAGCAGTACTTC. The chain uses TRBV7-2 and TRBJ2-7; 7 nucleotides line up with TRBD2. The CDR3 totals 15 residues. Germline V lookup: CDR1 SGHTA, CDR2 FQGNSA. Trimming cost V 5 bases and J 0 bases; bases outside gene matches: 7.